What follows are 30 T cell receptor beta chains derived from one specimen sequenced in a study of vaccination and CD4 T cells after COVID-19. With the Oncomine TCR Beta short-read assay, DNA from cultured CD4+ T cells was sequenced. TCRdb processed the PCR reads anew with MiXCR; each CDR3 protein has one entry. This sample has some 17,000 distinct CDR3 sequences, with under 80% found just once. Their antigens remain unidentified. The treatment denotes: approximately 10-day PBMC culture with coronavirus spike peptide pools or control peptides (ViraFEST assay). The sequencing sample was made of CD4+ T cells from blood, cultured in vitro. The receptor source for this set is a human donor who had recovered from COVID-19.

This clonotype was seen more than once but under ten times. The rearrangement joins TRBV20-1 to TRBJ2-7, with 8 bases fitting TRBD2. The CDR3 length is 16 residues. Germline assignment: CDR1 DFQATT and CDR2 SNEGSKA (reference sequence). The ends lost 2 bases at V and 1 base at J; junction bases unmatched: 10. The CDR3 region has the DNA TGCAGTGCTAGAAACCACGGGCGGGGGGTATCCTACGAGCAGTACTTC. Translating gives CSARNHGRGVSYEQYF.

This chain joins TRBV18 and TRBJ2-3, with a possible D match to TRBD1 (5 bases). The CDR3 runs to 14 residues. Between the trimmed V and J ends, which lost 5 bases and 2 bases, there was a span of 11 bases. Germline V gene data show CDR1 as KGHSH and CDR2 as LQKENI. CDR3 region: CASSMGPNTDTQYF. DNA for the CDR3: TGTGCCAGCTCAATGGGGCCAAACACAGATACGCAGTATTTT.

V gene TRBV7-6 combines with J gene TRBJ1-6, with 9 bases matching TRBD1. The CDR3 is 16 residues long. Germline CDR1 is SGHVS and CDR2 is FNYEAQ. J was trimmed by 5 bases and V by 5 bases; bases with no gene match: 7. The CDR3 bases are TGTGCCAGCAGCCTGGGACAGGGAGCAAATAATTCACCCCTCCACTTT. Residues: CASSLGQGANNSPLHF.

The chain couples TRBV20-1 to TRBJ2-7; D is unresolved. V dropped 5 bases and J dropped 3 bases, with 8 bases sitting between them. In germline, CDR1 is DFQATT, CDR2 SNEGSKA (reference sequence). The CDR3 extends over 11 amino acids. This CDR3 is CSASPGYEQYF. DNA of the CDR3: TGCAGTGCTTCGCCTGGCTACGAGCAGTACTTC.

The chain carries TRBV7-9 and TRBJ1-2; D not certain. The ends were cut back, 5 bases at V and 3 bases at J, with 16 bases in the middle. CDR1 and CDR2 (germline): SEHNR, FQNEAQ (reference sequence). The CDR3 length is 15 residues. In DNA form, the CDR3 reads TGTGCCAGCAGCCCCATCGTCTGGAAGGACTATGGCTACACCTTC. This sequence encodes CASSPIVWKDYGYTF.

The V gene is TRBV11-2, the J gene TRBJ2-7; D perhaps matches TRBD2 (6 bases). The CDR3 length is 15 residues. V lost 5 bases and J 7 bases, leaving 21 bases between the germline ends. CDR1 is SGHAT, CDR2 FQNNGV, per germline. CDR3 loop: CASSPPHRGAGEQYF. In DNA, the CDR3 is TGTGCCAGCAGCCCGCCTCATCGGGGCGCGGGGGAGCAGTACTTC.

The chain recombines TRBV5-4 with TRBJ1-2, with D unresolved. CDR1 SGHNT and CDR2 YYREEE come from the germline V gene (reference sequence). The V end lost 0 bases, the J end lost 8 bases, and 14 bases lay between the germline ends. The CDR3 totals 14 residues. The CDR3 is CASSLDGLYRGYTF. The DNA of the CDR3 is TGTGCCAGCAGCTTGGACGGCCTCTATCGCGGCTACACCTTC.

This clonotype has only one observation. V usage is TRBV3-1 and J usage is TRBJ1-2, with D perhaps TRBD1 (5 bases). V lost 4 bases and J 8 bases, leaving 17 bases between the germline ends. The CDR3 is made up of 14 amino acids. Germline V gives CDR1 LGHDT, CDR2 YNNKEL (reference sequence). The CDR3 sequence: CASSPSPGGTGYTF. The CDR3 DNA reads as TGTGCCAGCAGCCCCTCTCCCGGGGGGACCGGCTACACCTTC.

The genes are TRBV6-5 and TRBJ1-2; D unresolved. V gave up 2 bases and J gave up 0 bases, with 10 bases separating them. Germline values: CDR1 MNHEY, CDR2 SVGAGI. The CDR3 runs 15 residues. CDR3 residues: CASSYDGGPNYGYTF. Here the CDR3 DNA reads TGTGCCAGCAGTTACGACGGAGGACCTAACTATGGCTACACCTTC.

The chain combines TRBV5-4 with TRBJ2-7; 15 nucleotides align to TRBD2. Germline CDR1 SGHNT, CDR2 YYREEE (reference sequence). The CDR3 covers 17 residues. V lost 0 bases, J lost 8 bases, and 9 bases stayed unmatched. CDR3 DNA: TGTGCCAGCAGCTTGGGGGGGACTAGCGGGAGGATGTTACAGCAGTACTTC. This sequence encodes CASSLGGTSGRMLQQYF.

V usage is TRBV25-1 and J usage is TRBJ2-7; 10 bases match TRBD1. Per the germline V gene, CDR1 is MGHDK and CDR2 is SYGVNS. J was trimmed by 3 bases and V by 3 bases; bases with no gene match: 2. This CDR3 has 14 amino acids. The DNA of the CDR3 is TGTGCCAGCAGTGATCGGACAGGGGGCTACGAGCAGTACTTC. Protein: CASSDRTGGYEQYF.

This clonotype turned up a few times. CDR3 nucleotide sequence: TGTGCCAGCAGCCCGTCCGGGACTAGCGCCACAGATACGCAGTATTTT. Translating gives CASSPSGTSATDTQYF. This chain connects TRBV5-4 to TRBJ2-3; 10 nucleotides agree with TRBD2. Germline trimming cut 4 bases from V and 2 bases from J; bases unmatched to any gene: 7. CDR1 is SGHNT, CDR2 YYREEE, per germline (reference sequence). There are 16 residues in the CDR3.

The chain combines TRBV6-1 with TRBJ1-2; 8 bases fit TRBD1. This CDR3 has 14 amino acids. Germline CDR1 reads MNHNS; CDR2 reads SASEGT. V shed 8 bases, J shed 0 bases, and the junction held 5 bases outside the gene matches. CDR3 sequence (DNA): TGTGCCAGCGCGCAGGGGGCTTCTAACTATGGCTACACCTTC. It yields the protein CASAQGASNYGYTF.

The chain recombines TRBV3-1 with TRBJ2-1; 9 positions agree with TRBD2. Trimming cost V 8 bases and J 7 bases; bases outside gene matches: 12. Germline values: CDR1 LGHDT, CDR2 YNNKEL (reference sequence). CDR3 length equals 15 residues. CDR3 bases: TGTGCCAGCGGGCATAGCGGGAGTTTAATGAATGAGCAGTTCTTC. As protein: CASGHSGSLMNEQFF.

The chain is built from TRBV20-1 and TRBJ2-3; 11 nucleotides match TRBD2. The CDR3 runs 15 residues. The germline gives CDR1 DFQATT, CDR2 SNEGSKA (reference sequence). The J segment lost 3 bases and the V segment lost 5 bases, leaving 7 bases of the junction unmatched. The chain's CDR3 is CSAGTPSGRTDTQYF. The CDR3 DNA follows: TGCAGTGCTGGTACCCCTAGCGGGAGGACAGATACGCAGTATTTT.

Here the CDR3 DNA reads TGTGCCAGCAAACCAGCCGGTAACAATCAGCCCCAGCATTTT. This gives the protein CASKPAGNNQPQHF. The rearrangement uses TRBV27 and TRBJ1-5; no clear D gene. Trimming took off 7 bases at V and 3 bases at J, with 13 bases between the two ends. The CDR3 totals 14 residues. CDR1 and CDR2 (germline): MNHEY, SMNVEV (reference sequence).

The rearrangement links TRBV20-1 to TRBJ1-6; D perhaps matches TRBD1 (5 bases). Trimming left V 6 bases short and J 9 bases short, with 18 bases between. Germline CDR1 DFQATT, CDR2 SNEGSKA (reference sequence). The CDR3 is made up of 14 amino acids. CDR3 protein: CSASLAGLASPLHF. In DNA, the CDR3 is TGCAGTGCCAGCCTGGCAGGGTTGGCTTCACCCCTCCACTTT.

The chain has TRBV6-1 and TRBJ1-2; 10 nucleotides match TRBD1. The germline V gene encodes CDR1 MNHNS and CDR2 SASEGT. There are 15 residues in the CDR3. After removal of 5 bases from V and 2 bases from J, the junction contained 5 bases not matched to a gene. CDR3 bases: TGTGCCAGCAGTAACCGGGACAGGGGAAACTATGGCTACACCTTC. Translating it yields CASSNRDRGNYGYTF.

CDR3 in DNA: TGCGCCAGCAGCTCGGACAGAATCCCCTACAATGAGCAGTTCTTC. Residues: CASSSDRIPYNEQFF. The rearrangement joins TRBV5-1 to TRBJ2-1; D is perhaps TRBD1 (6 bases). Germline CDR1 is SGHRS and CDR2 is YFSETQ. Trimming pared 3 bases from V and 2 bases from J, leaving 12 bases between. The CDR3 is 15 residues long.

This clonotype was detected only a few times. The rearrangement joins TRBV20-1 to TRBJ1-1; unclear D gene. Trimming took off 3 bases at V and 0 bases at J, with 8 bases between the two ends. This CDR3 region has 13 residues. Germline V gene sequence: CDR1 DFQATT, CDR2 SNEGSKA (reference sequence). The CDR3 here is CSARGGMNTEAFF. DNA of the CDR3: TGCAGTGCTAGGGGCGGGATGAACACTGAAGCTTTCTTT.

This clonotype was recorded a few times. This chain uses TRBV15 with TRBJ1-1; a weak D match, TRBD1 (5 bases). Between the trimmed V and J ends, which lost 1 base and 5 bases, there was a span of 11 bases. There are 14 residues in the CDR3. CDR1 is LNHNV, CDR2 YYDKDF, per germline (reference sequence). This chain's CDR3 is CATSRGGGWTEAFF. The CDR3 DNA follows: TGTGCCACCAGCAGAGGGGGGGGTTGGACTGAAGCTTTCTTT.

CDR3 protein: CASGPGGNTEAFF. CDR3 sequence (DNA): TGTGCCAGCGGCCCGGGGGGGAACACTGAAGCTTTCTTT. The V and J genes are TRBV11-2 and TRBJ1-1; tentative D call: TRBD1 (5 bases). Germline V gives CDR1 SGHAT, CDR2 FQNNGV. This CDR3 has 13 amino acids. The V gene lost 8 bases and the J gene lost 1 base, with 11 bases spanning the gap.

This clonotype was seen only a few times. The chain employs TRBV6-2 or TRBV6-3 and TRBJ1-5, with 10 nucleotides matching TRBD1. The germline gives CDR1 MNHEY, CDR2 SVGEGT. The V segment lost 6 bases and the J segment 6 bases; nucleotides outside the gene matches: 5. CDR3 length: 14 amino acids. CDR3 in amino acids: CASRQDRGIQPQHF. The CDR3 region has the DNA TGTGCCAGCAGACAGGACAGGGGGATTCAGCCCCAGCATTTT.

The chain links TRBV5-1 to TRBJ2-7; 11 bases are a match to TRBD2. Germline CDR1 SGHRS, CDR2 YFSETQ. This CDR3 has 18 residues. After removal of 4 bases from V and 2 bases from J, the junction contained 14 bases not matched to a gene. Written as DNA, the CDR3 is TGCGCCAGCAGCCCTACTACCCCACGACTAGCGGGAACCTACGAGCAGTACTTC. It specifies CASSPTTPRLAGTYEQYF.

The rearrangement uses TRBV24-1 and TRBJ2-5; 7 nucleotides align to TRBD1. With 7 bases clipped from V and 1 base from J, the junction kept 2 bases outside the gene matches. CDR1 and CDR2 (germline): KGHDR, SFDVKD. This CDR3 is built from 13 residues. The CDR3 spells CATRGQTQETQYF. The CDR3 DNA is TGTGCCACCAGGGGACAGACCCAAGAGACCCAGTACTTC.

This chain links TRBV20-1 with TRBJ2-1, with a possible D match to TRBD2 (5 bases). The CDR3 spans 14 residues. V dropped 1 base and J dropped 5 bases, with 12 bases sitting between them. The germline gives CDR1 DFQATT, CDR2 SNEGSKA (reference sequence). The CDR3 region has the DNA TGCAGTGCTAGAGCGGGGAAGGGTCACAATGAGCAGTTCTTC. It encodes CSARAGKGHNEQFF.

The J gene is TRBJ2-7, the V gene TRBV11-1, with 8 bases that match TRBD1. V dropped 5 bases and J dropped 0; count of bases not matched to a gene: 6. The CDR3 consists of 15 residues. Germline V gives CDR1 SGHAT, CDR2 FQDESV (reference sequence). The CDR3 DNA is TGTGCCAGCAGCCAGGGGGCTAGCGACTCCTACGAGCAGTACTTC. This gives the protein CASSQGASDSYEQYF.

This clonotype was picked up one time. This chain connects TRBV6-1 to TRBJ2-7; 9 bases line up with TRBD2. This CDR3 is built from 15 residues. The trim removed 5 bases at V and 3 bases at J, leaving 8 bases unmatched. Germline loops: CDR1 MNHNS, CDR2 SASEGT. CDR3 loop: CASSTAGAGGYEQYF. The CDR3 nucleotides are TGTGCCAGCAGTACCGCGGGAGCGGGAGGCTACGAGCAGTACTTC.

J is TRBJ2-1 and V is TRBV4-1, with D perhaps TRBD1 (6 bases). The CDR3 consists of 14 residues. Trimming removed 5 bases at V and 6 bases at J, with 14 bases between. CDR1 is MGHRA, CDR2 YSYEKL, per germline. The CDR3 nucleotides are TGCGCCAGCAGCTCCCTCACAGGGACCAATGAGCAGTTCTTC. As protein: CASSSLTGTNEQFF.

The chain recombines TRBV20-1 with TRBJ2-5, with D perhaps assigned TRBD1 or TRBD2 (5 bases each). Germline CDR1 DFQATT, CDR2 SNEGSKA (reference sequence). The CDR3 runs to 12 residues. The V end lost 3 bases, the J end lost 1 base, and 6 bases lay between the germline ends. The CDR3 DNA is TGCAGTGCTAGGGGGACCCAAGAGACCCAGTACTTC. Translated, it gives CSARGTQETQYF.